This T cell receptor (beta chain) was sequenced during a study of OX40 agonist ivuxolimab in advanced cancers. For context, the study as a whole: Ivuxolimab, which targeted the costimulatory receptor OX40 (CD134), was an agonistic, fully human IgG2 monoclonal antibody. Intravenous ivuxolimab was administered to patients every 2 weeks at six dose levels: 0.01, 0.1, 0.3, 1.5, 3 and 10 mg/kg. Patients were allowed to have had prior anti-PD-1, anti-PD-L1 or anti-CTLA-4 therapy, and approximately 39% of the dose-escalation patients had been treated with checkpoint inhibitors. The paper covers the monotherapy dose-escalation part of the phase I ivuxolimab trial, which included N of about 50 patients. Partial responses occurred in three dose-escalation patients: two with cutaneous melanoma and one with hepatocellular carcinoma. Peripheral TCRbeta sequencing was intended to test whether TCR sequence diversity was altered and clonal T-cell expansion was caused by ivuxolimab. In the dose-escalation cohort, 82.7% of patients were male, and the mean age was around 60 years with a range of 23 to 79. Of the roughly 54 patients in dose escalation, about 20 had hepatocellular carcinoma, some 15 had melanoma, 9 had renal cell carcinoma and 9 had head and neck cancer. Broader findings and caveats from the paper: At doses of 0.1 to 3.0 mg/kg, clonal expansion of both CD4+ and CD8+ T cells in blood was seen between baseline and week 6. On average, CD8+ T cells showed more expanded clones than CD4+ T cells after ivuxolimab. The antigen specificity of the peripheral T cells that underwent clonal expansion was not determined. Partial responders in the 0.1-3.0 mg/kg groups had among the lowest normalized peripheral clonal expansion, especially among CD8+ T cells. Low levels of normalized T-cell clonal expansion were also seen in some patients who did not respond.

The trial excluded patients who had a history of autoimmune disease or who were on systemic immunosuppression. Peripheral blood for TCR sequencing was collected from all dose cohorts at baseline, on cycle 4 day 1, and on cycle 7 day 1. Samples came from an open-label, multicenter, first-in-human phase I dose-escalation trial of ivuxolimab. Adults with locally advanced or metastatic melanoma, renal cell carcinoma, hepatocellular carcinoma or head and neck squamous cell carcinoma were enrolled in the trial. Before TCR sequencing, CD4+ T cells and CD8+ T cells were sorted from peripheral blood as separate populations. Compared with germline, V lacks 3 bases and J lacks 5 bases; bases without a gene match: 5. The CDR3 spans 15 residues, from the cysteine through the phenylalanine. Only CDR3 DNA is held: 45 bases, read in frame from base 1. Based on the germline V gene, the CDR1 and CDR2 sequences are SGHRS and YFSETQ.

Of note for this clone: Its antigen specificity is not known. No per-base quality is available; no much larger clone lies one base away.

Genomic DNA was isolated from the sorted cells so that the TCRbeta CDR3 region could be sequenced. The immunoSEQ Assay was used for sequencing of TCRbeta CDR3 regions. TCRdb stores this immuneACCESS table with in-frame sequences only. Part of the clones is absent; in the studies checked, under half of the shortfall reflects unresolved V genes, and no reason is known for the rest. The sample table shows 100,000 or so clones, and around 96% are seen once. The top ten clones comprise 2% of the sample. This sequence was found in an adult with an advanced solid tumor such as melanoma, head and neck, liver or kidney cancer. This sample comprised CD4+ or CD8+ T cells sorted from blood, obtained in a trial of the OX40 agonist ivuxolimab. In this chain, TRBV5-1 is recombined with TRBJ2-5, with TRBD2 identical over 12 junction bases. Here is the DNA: TGCGCCAGCAGCTCTAGCGGGAGGGCCTTGGAGACCCAGTACTTC. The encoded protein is CASSSSGRALETQYF. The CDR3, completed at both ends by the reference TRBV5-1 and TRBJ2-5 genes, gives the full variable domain KAGVTQTPRYLIKTRGQQVTLSCSPISGHRSVSWYQQTPGQGLQFLFEYFSETQRNKGNFPGRFSGRQFSNSRSEMNVSTLELGDSALYLCASSSSGRALETQYFGPGTRLLVL.